This entry describes one T cell receptor (beta chain). Its binding antigen is unknown. The protocol used for the library was the immunoSEQ multiplex PCR assay. For the multiplex PCR, a mixture combining 60 forward primers for TCR Vbeta segments and 13 reverse primers for TCR Jbeta segments was used. Amplification of the CDR3 region of rearranged TCR beta genes was performed with a multiplex PCR assay on genomic DNA. Amplified TCR beta libraries were sequenced as 87-base-pair reads on the Illumina HiSeq System. The paper's processing steps were these. Across the 600 to 700 repertoires, a later analysis counted roughly 77 million unique TCR beta chains, around 11 million of which were shared by at least two donors. To remove PCR and sequencing errors, raw reads were error-corrected and collapsed into unique sequences using a nearest-neighbor algorithm that merged closely related sequences. To assign V, D and J gene segments, CDR3 sequences were aligned to IMGT reference sequences. Each retained sequence needed at least a six-nucleotide match to both a V gene segment and a J gene segment. A rearrangement was called productive if the CDR3 had no stop codons and remained in frame with V and J, and every other rearrangement was called non-productive. Following IMGT convention, CDR3 was defined as the stretch from the second conserved V-encoded cysteine up to the conserved J-encoded phenylalanine. The earlier analysis of about 620 of the donors excluded sequences that lacked an unambiguous match to a single V gene segment. In an earlier analysis of 500 to 750 of the donors, V segments were called functional above 56.7% productive rearrangements and were called segregating when the between-donor standard deviation exceeded 5%. A statistical classification framework was built for diagnosing cytomegalovirus status from the catalog of TCR beta chain sequences. A later analysis assigned V and J genes by comparing TCR nucleotide sequences with IMGT/GENE-DB human TR gene sequences. In a later analysis, CDR3 sequences and most-parsimonious VDJ recombination scenarios were assigned using the TCRdist pipeline. A later analysis defined each TCR beta chain by its CDR3 amino acid sequence plus V-gene family, and excluded reads lacking a unique V-gene family. As a way to deal with suspected cross-contamination and a sequencing artifact, a later analysis dropped 450 to 700 nucleotide sequences that were highly shared and had low generation probability. For each public chain, a later analysis derived a clonal expansion index from normalized ranks of inferred template counts within each repertoire. In a later analysis, generation probabilities were computed using a VDJ recombination model fitted to out-of-frame rearrangements, and the results were checked against IGoR. In a later analysis, hypergeometric tests were used to score TCR-TCR, TCR-HLA and TCR-CMV co-occurrence, with a repertoire-size bias correction applied to TCR pairs. To estimate false discovery rates, a later analysis permuted the HLA or CMV assignments 20 times. In a later analysis, co-occurring TCRs were grouped with DBSCAN, and TCRdist sequence similarity was added when clustering was performed within HLA-allele-positive subsets. Repertoires with fewer than 30,000 or more than 120,000 public chains, plus five repertoires with anomalous nucleotide sharing, were excluded from co-occurrence clustering. What TCRdb holds here is the immuneACCESS table cut down to in-frame rearrangements. Part of the clones is not present; checked against another copy, under half of the missing clones reflect an unresolved V gene, and the others are unexplained. That table is the source of V, J and clone size, and D and trimming were worked out from the DNA. The sample's clone listing holds 100,000 or so clones. The ten largest make up under 4.5% of the sample.

The data were obtained in a study of cytomegalovirus exposure and HLA in healthy donors (dated by TCRdb to about 2017). Background for the entire study: An earlier analysis of some 550 of the donors reported more than 250 Gb of sequence data and some 100 million unique TCR beta sequences from 150 million to 200 million T cells. To predict cytomegalovirus infection status, the study brought together high-throughput TCR immunosequencing, statistical association of individual TCRs with disease status, and machine learning. The genetic ancestry cluster associated with self-reported Caucasian donors included around 76% of the approximately 410 genotyped donors. A later genetic analysis used genome-wide SNP genotypes for about 60% of the roughly 670 donors, treating that subset as a discovery cohort. Alongside the repertoire data, information on donor age, sex, ethnicity and CMV serostatus was compiled. An earlier analysis of around 580 of the donors used high-throughput TCR beta sequencing to judge whether each TCR beta V gene segment behaved as functional or pseudogenic. A later analysis re-examined previously published TCR beta repertoires from about 670 donors and added high-resolution HLA genotyping to investigate patterns of TCR occurrence. All discovery cohort repertoires had been generated on a single sequencing platform. Among some 400 genotyped donors of the cohort, an average of around 220,000 unique TCR beta nucleotide sequences was sequenced per donor, of which roughly 17% were non-productive. Class I and class II HLA loci were covered by the typing at four-digit resolution. An early release covering 550 to 700 HLA-typed donors comprised roughly 300 gigabases of sequencing data and tens of millions of unique TCR sequences. In the later analysis, no new phenotypic data were used to find candidate immune exposures; instead, reliance was placed on TCR beta sequences and their occurrence across donors. The number of donors typed differed by locus, with roughly 629-640 for A, B, C, DRB1 and DQB1, roughly 550 for DQA1, approximately 580 for DPA1, and around 450 for DPB1. The study aimed to test whether cataloging public T cell receptors could reveal signatures of past pathogen exposure. About five DR-DQ haplotypes were treated as single units for association and clustering because of strong linkage in the cohort. In addition to the first cohort of 666 subjects, a separate validation cohort of approximately 130 different subjects was used. Using immunosequencing, the study profiled T cell repertoires from 550 to 750 subjects and related those repertoires to cytomegalovirus serostatus. The investigation overall reported the following: V-gene and J-gene trimming of TCR beta chains was associated with a missense DCLRE1C variant in a later genetic analysis, and the association was replicated in an independent cohort. When HLA alleles, especially DR and DQ, strongly co-occurred, TCR associations were difficult to assign to individual alleles. A cluster of highly shared sequence variants was judged likely to represent a technical artifact of the sequencing pipeline. Because HLA typing was missing for some donors at each locus, association tests included only the typed subset. Roughly uniform sequencing depth across donors was assumed in presence/absence analyses, although this assumption may not hold. Several of the top co-occurrence clusters appeared to be linked to parvovirus B19, influenza, CMV and Epstein-Barr virus, according to a later analysis. In an earlier analysis of under 600 of the donors, most TCR beta V segments were observed in productive rearrangements about 87% or about 30% of the time, broadly matching IMGT annotations. In the study, around 150 TCR beta chains were listed as associated with cytomegalovirus. The classifier was reported to diagnose cytomegalovirus status with high specificity and sensitivity in both the original and validation cohorts. According to a later analysis, most CMV-associated TCR beta chains appeared to be HLA-restricted, and the HLA associations seemed to be driven largely by CMV exposure. A further reported finding was that TCR beta sequences accurately predicted the HLA-A and HLA-B alleles for most subjects in the first cohort. In vitro tests confirmed that a few of the cytomegalovirus-associated TCR beta chains recognize cytomegalovirus antigens. According to the authors, the approach could potentially be generalized to other disease states and immunological phenotypes. Linkage disequilibrium might explain the correlated functional status among segregating V segments, but an unknown experimental factor could not be ruled out. The earlier analysis of around 600 of the donors excluded 15 to 20 rarely observed V segments, including chromosome 9 orphons, because counts were too low. While some public TCRs were present in many individuals, most TCR sequences turned up only very rarely across donors. In a later analysis, HLA-associated TCR beta chains were found to be more clonally expanded and to have lower generation probabilities than equally common non-associated chains. A later analysis associated about 17,000 TCR beta sequences with specific HLA alleles at a false discovery rate of 0.05. The only immune exposure information available for the cohort was CMV serostatus. According to a later genetic analysis, donors in an Asian-associated ancestry cluster had fewer N-insertions in productive TCRs than the approximately 700-donor mean. A later analysis found that TCR association rates varied across HLA loci, with DRB1 alleles showing the most associated TCRs and HLA-C alleles the fewest. Because the 87-base-pair reads could not distinguish some IMGT-functional V segments, including TRBV6-2 and TRBV6-3, those segments were excluded. The cohort was sequenced for TCR beta chains only, and without alpha or paired-chain data the features that could be detected were limited.

CDR1 is given as MDHEN and CDR2 as SYDVKM, both from the germline V gene. Trimming accounts for 4 bases at V and 6 bases at J, while the number of junction bases matched to no gene is 12. The CDR3 has 17 amino acids, counting the end cysteine and phenylalanine. CDR3 DNA only is kept here, 51 bases in frame from base 1. The cohort comprised hundreds of healthy bone marrow donors. All cohort members were sampled while nominally healthy, although unrecorded immune exposures were likely present. The donor was CMV seronegative and belonged to the group of 320 or so seronegative cohort members. Every donor gave a peripheral blood sample, and the peripheral blood mononuclear cells from that sample were used for TCR beta sequencing. Genomic DNA extraction from the blood cell samples was performed with the Qiagen DNeasy Blood Extraction Kit.

This receptor chain uses TRBV28 and TRBJ1-4, with TRBD1 identical over 9 junction bases. This clonotype was obtained from a woman in her 30s in good health and CMV-seronegative. Sequences were obtained from PBMCs. The DNA is as follows: TGTGCCAGCAGTTCGGGACAGGGATCCCTAGATGATGAAAAACTGTTTTTT. Translated, it gives CASSSGQGSLDDEKLFF.